The sequence of this T cell receptor beta chain was determined in a study of blood T cells in healthy people across ages. Study-wide points: Roughly linearly, TCR beta diversity per million T cells fell as age increased. Naive and antigen-experienced cells could not be conclusively compared, given unsorted PBMCs.

In this sample, this clonotype turned up a few times. Antigen unknown. The second PCR ran about 6 to 11 cycles with a sample-barcoded 5' primer and J-beta primers. TCRdb re-called the 5' RACE reads through MiXCR, storing one row per CDR3 protein. Of more than 650,000 distinct CDR3 sequences detected, 22% appear once; the ten largest clones hold roughly 22%. Each individual donor underwent a draw of approximately 10 milliliters of peripheral blood. The study isolated at least 6.5 million PBMCs from each sample. Trimming left V 3 bases short and J 1 base short, with 9 bases between. This CDR3 is 13 amino acids long. Germline-derived CDR1 and CDR2 are DFQATT and SNEGSKA (reference sequence).

The TCR was taken from a man aged 70-80 years in good health. The rearrangement joins TRBV20-1 to TRBJ2-5, with a tentative D call TRBD2 (5 bases). Material: blood. The CDR3 reads CSARNSGQETQYF. The CDR3 DNA follows: TGCAGTGCTAGGAACAGCGGCCAAGAGACCCAGTACTTC.